These 14 T cell receptor beta chains were all obtained from the same sample, sequenced in a study of human T cells and chemical hapten exposure (dated by TCRdb to 2020 to 2023). The treatment or condition label on this specimen signifies: therapeutic diphenylcyclopropenone sensitization with weekly scalp DPC. Library preparation attached unique molecular identifiers to individual cDNA molecules for quantitative, reproducible TCR counting. TCRdb trimmed public reads at Q25 via fastp, called clones via MiXCR and kept in-frame beta chains. Every entry covers one CDR3 protein and lists the most common genes and DNA from its rows. For this sample there are just over 2,500 distinct CDR3 sequences; approximately 46% appear just once. Of the sample, approximately 10% is held by the ten largest clones. Sample: whole blood, taken before DPC sensitization or 2, 6, or about 24 weeks after (not recorded which). The receptors shown here come from an adult with alopecia areata. Some clones in this sample may be carry-over from other donors' samples. This table probably holds off-target reads from a library built for another chain.

The rearrangement joins TRBV11-2 to TRBJ2-5; the match to TRBD2 covers 7 bases. V lost 4 bases and J lost 1; bases outside the gene matches: 12. Germline lookup yields CDR1 SGHAT and CDR2 FQNNGV. The CDR3 is 17 residues long. CDR3 loop: CASSSKTELASQETQYF. CDR3 in DNA: TGTGCCAGCAGCTCAAAAACGGAACTAGCGAGCCAAGAGACCCAGTACTTC. Full variable domain (outside the CDR3, taken from reference TRBV11-2 and TRBJ2-5): EAGVAQSPRYKIIEKRQSVAFWCNPISGHATLYWYQQILGQGPKLLIQFQNNGVVDDSQLPKDRFSAERLKGVDSTLKIQPAKLEDSAVYLCASSSKTELASQETQYFGPGTRLLVL.

The genes are TRBV7-2 and TRBJ2-7; no firm D call. CDR1 and CDR2 (germline): SGHTA, FQGNSA. The CDR3 extends over 13 amino acids. V lost 1 base to trimming and J lost 3 bases, with 7 bases between them. CDR3 DNA sequence: TGTGCCAGCAGCTTAGTGGTCAACTACGAGCAGTACTTC. Translated: CASSLVVNYEQYF. Full variable domain (remainder filled in from reference TRBV7-2 and TRBJ2-7): GAGVSQSPSNKVTEKGKDVELRCDPISGHTALYWYRQSLGQGLEFLIYFQGNSAPDKSGLPSDRFSAERTGGSVSTLTIQRTQQEDSAVYLCASSLVVNYEQYFGPGTRLTVT.

This clonotype has only a few counts. The chain joins TRBV9 to TRBJ2-3; TRBD2 aligns across 12 bases. J lost 5 bases, V lost 0 bases, and 7 bases had no gene match. Per germline, CDR1 SGDLS and CDR2 YYNGEE. There are 17 residues in the CDR3. The CDR3: CASSVGGLAGRGDTQYF. CDR3 bases: TGTGCCAGCAGCGTAGGGGGACTAGCGGGCCGAGGAGATACGCAGTATTTT.

The genes are TRBV4-3 and TRBJ2-2, with D possibly being TRBD1 (5 bases). The CDR3 extends over 13 amino acids. Germline lookup yields CDR1 LGHNA and CDR2 YSLEER. The V end lost 4 bases, the J end lost 7 bases, and 10 bases lay between the germline ends. The CDR3 sequence is CASSPRDGGELFF. The CDR3 coding sequence is TGCGCCAGCAGCCCCAGGGATGGCGGGGAGCTGTTTTTT.

This chain uses TRBV7-3 with TRBJ2-6, with D unclear. This CDR3 has 12 residues. V dropped 2 bases and J dropped 7 bases, with 3 bases sitting between them. CDR1 SGHTA and CDR2 FQGTGA come from the germline V gene. CDR3 loop: CASSLGANVLTF. CDR3 nucleotides: TGTGCCAGCAGCTTAGGCGCCAACGTCCTGACTTTC.

The chain carries TRBV10-3 and TRBJ2-3, with 10 bases matching TRBD2. The ends lost 0 bases at V and 4 bases at J; junction bases unmatched: 7. CDR1 is ENHRY and CDR2 is SYGVKD in the germline V gene. The CDR3 has 17 residues. The CDR3 region is CAISESGLAGASDTQYF. In DNA, the CDR3 is TGTGCCATCAGTGAGTCTGGTCTAGCGGGAGCTTCAGATACGCAGTATTTT.

The genes are TRBV6-6 and TRBJ2-1; D possibly corresponds to TRBD2 (5 bases). The ends were cut back, 5 bases at V and 0 bases at J, with 11 bases in the middle. This CDR3 spans 15 amino acids. Germline V lookup: CDR1 MNHNY, CDR2 SVGAGI (reference sequence). The CDR3 sequence is CASSHPSYSYNEQFF. In nucleotides, the CDR3 is TGTGCCAGCAGTCATCCTAGCTACTCCTACAATGAGCAGTTCTTC.

The chain combines TRBV10-2 with TRBJ2-7; the D gene could be TRBD1 or TRBD2 (6 bases each). Per the germline V gene, CDR1 is WSHSY and CDR2 is SAAADI. The V gene lost 6 bases and the J gene lost 5 bases, with 14 bases spanning the gap. CDR3 length: 13 residues. In nucleotides, the CDR3 is TGCGCCAGCAGCCTATTAGGGGGGAACGAGCAGTACTTC. Protein product: CASSLLGGNEQYF.

The gene calls are TRBV6-5 and TRBJ1-2, with D tentatively TRBD1 (5 bases). CDR1 and CDR2 (germline): MNHEY, SVGAGI. The CDR3 runs to 13 residues. The V and J ends lost 3 bases and 8 bases respectively, with 13 bases between them. This CDR3 reads CASSYIQGYGYTF. CDR3 nucleotides: TGTGCCAGCAGTTATATCCAGGGTTACGGCTACACCTTC.

Worth noting for this clonotype: A junction boundary mismatches the germline segment, possibly from a read error. This chain links TRBV24-1 with TRBJ2-2; the match to TRBD2 covers 10 bases. CDR3 length: 16 amino acids. The germline V gene encodes CDR1 KGHDR and CDR2 SFDVKD. The CDR3 DNA follows: TGTGCCACCCGTGATGGAGCGGGAGGGAGGACCGGGGAGCTGTTTTTT. Translating gives CATRDGAGGRTGELFF.

The gene calls are TRBV7-3 and TRBJ2-7; TRBD1 aligns across 7 bases. CDR1 and CDR2 from the germline V gene are SGHTA and FQGTGA. V gave up 2 bases and J gave up 3 bases; unmatched junction bases: 1. This CDR3 comprises 13 residues. The CDR3: CASSLGTVYEQYF. CDR3 sequence (DNA): TGTGCCAGCAGCTTAGGGACAGTCTACGAGCAGTACTTC.

The V call is TRBV21-1, the J call TRBJ2-2. TRBV21-1 constitutes a pseudogene. This CDR3 is 10 amino acids long. The CDR3 here is CASSTGELFF. The CDR3 DNA is TGTGCCAGCAGCACCGGGGAGCTGTTTTTT.

The chain couples TRBV20-1 to TRBJ2-1; 13 bases agree with TRBD2. This CDR3 is 20 amino acids long. J gave up 2 bases and V 2 bases, and 15 bases lay outside the gene matches. CDR1 is DFQATT, CDR2 SNEGSKA, per germline (reference sequence). The CDR3 reads CSARRAGGTSGVLPYNEQFF. The DNA of the CDR3 is TGCAGTGCTAGAAGGGCCGGCGGGACTAGCGGGGTCCTTCCCTACAATGAGCAGTTCTTC.

The chain is built from TRBV2 and TRBJ2-5; D remains unclear. V was pared by 8 bases and J by 5 bases, with 3 bases between. This CDR3 comprises 9 residues. CDR1 and CDR2 from the germline V gene are SNHLY and FYNNEI. The CDR3: CASGETQYF. The CDR3 bases are TGTGCCAGCGGCGAGACCCAGTACTTC.